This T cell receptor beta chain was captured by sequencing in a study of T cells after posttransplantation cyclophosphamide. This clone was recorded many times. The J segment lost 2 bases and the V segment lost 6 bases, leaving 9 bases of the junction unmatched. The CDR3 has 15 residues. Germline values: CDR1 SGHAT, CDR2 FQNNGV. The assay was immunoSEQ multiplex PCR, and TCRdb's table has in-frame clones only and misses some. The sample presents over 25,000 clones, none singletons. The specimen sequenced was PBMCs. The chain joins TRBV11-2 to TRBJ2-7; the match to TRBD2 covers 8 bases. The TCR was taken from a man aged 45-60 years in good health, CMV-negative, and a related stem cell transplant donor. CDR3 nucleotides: TGTGCCAGCAGTCCCCGGACTAGCCCGACCTACGAGCAGTACTTC. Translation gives CASSPRTSPTYEQYF.